This T cell receptor (beta chain) was sequenced for a study of Ad26.COV2.S vaccination and SARS-CoV-2 variants (TCRdb year 2021). In terms of the full investigation: Donors in the vaccine arm were drawn from COV1001, a multicentre, randomized, double-blind, placebo-controlled phase I-IIa trial testing Ad26.COV2.S in healthy adults. Ad26.COV2.S was given intramuscularly at 5x10^10 or 1x10^11 viral particles, as a single shot or as two shots 56 days apart. The specificity and breadth of SARS-CoV-2-reactive T cell receptors after Ad26.COV2.S vaccination were assessed by TCRbeta repertoire sequencing. A total of around 32 samples were included in the TCR-sequenced set, comprising 19 Ad26.COV2.S vaccine recipients, 5 placebo recipients and 8 SARS-CoV-2 convalescent individuals. Trial participants were randomized into five groups of five: low-dose or high-dose Ad26.COV2.S given once or twice, or placebo on both occasions. Investigators remained blinded to trial group allocation during experiments and outcome assessment. Here is what the overall study found, with its caveats: According to the authors, total T cell responses may have been underestimated by the TCR breadth and depth analyses. The study lacked the statistical power to compare responses across vaccine doses or regimens. After vaccination, spike-specific CD8+ and CD4+ T cell responses were reported to show substantial breadth. Comparable non-spike TCR breadth was observed between vaccine and placebo recipients, consistent with only spike being contained in the vaccine. Ad26.COV2.S recipients had higher spike-specific TCR breadth than placebo recipients (P = 0.0014).

Measured from the cysteine to the phenylalanine, the CDR3 is 12 residues long. Of all the DNA, just the CDR3 is kept, 36 bases in frame from base 1. V is clipped by 5 bases and J by 4 bases, and the sequence between their germline boundaries is 8 bases long. Per the germline V gene, MNHEY is the CDR1 and SVGAGI is the CDR2. TCRbeta CDR3 regions were sequenced with the immunoSEQ Assay. After extraction, genomic DNA underwent amplification by bias-controlled multiplex PCR, followed by high-throughput sequencing. Per the source publication's procedure: To quantify the absolute abundance of each unique TCRbeta CDR3 region, sequences were collapsed and filtered. T cell fraction was estimated by normalizing TCRbeta template counts to usable DNA, which was measured by amplifying reference genes present in all nucleated cells. Repertoire TCRs were annotated as SARS-CoV-2-specific by exact matching of V gene, CDR3 amino acid sequence and J gene to a known reactive TCR set. The reference SARS-CoV-2 TCR set was obtained from MIRA and was filtered for enrichment in COVID-19-positive ImmuneCODE repertoires, whereby public or cross-reactive TCRs were removed. Using the MIRA antigens, annotated TCRs were further analysed by specific ORF or by position within an ORF. Breadth was defined as the number of annotated unique rearrangements divided by the total number of unique productive rearrangements, and depth was defined as the summed frequency of the annotated unique rearrangements. Two-sided Wilcoxon rank-sum tests were applied when comparing TCR breadth between groups. In TCRdb, the immuneACCESS table is reduced to in-frame sequences with V and J assigned. These tables do not hold every clone; where another copy was compared, an unresolved V gene accounts for under half, and the others remain unexplained. V and J calls and clone size are given by that table; D and trimming were obtained from the DNA. Present in this sample are about 680,000 clones, around 90% of which were seen just once. The ten largest clones capture approximately 1.5% of the sample.

The label giving this sample's treatment or condition can be read as: roughly 19 received Ad26.COV2.S at low or high dose, single or two shots; roughly 5 received placebo; per-sample allocation not given. Repertoires of vaccine and placebo recipients were sequenced from samples collected on day 63 after the first injection. In Cohort 1b, 25 or so adults aged 18-55 years were enrolled at a single site in Boston, USA, between 29 July and 7 August 2020. Ad26.COV2.S was a replication-incompetent adenovirus type 26 vector expressing a prefusion-stabilized SARS-CoV-2 spike protein from the original Wuhan strain. For this clone: Its specific antigen is unknown. No base quality values were provided; no much bigger clone lies one nucleotide off.

This specimen was peripheral blood, taken in a trial of Ad26.COV2.S vaccine versus placebo. The sequence joins TRBV6-5 to TRBJ1-1, with TRBD1 perhaps the D gene, on 5 matching bases. This TCR derives from a person aged 18-65 years who received the Ad26.COV2.S COVID-19 vaccine or a placebo. The CDR3 region: CASSQGPTEAFF. At the DNA level, the sequence is TGTGCCAGCAGTCAGGGCCCCACTGAAGCTTTCTTT.